These 8 T cell receptor beta chains were all obtained from the same sample, sequenced in a study of T cells after yellow fever vaccination. TCRdb re-called the 5' RACE reads through MiXCR, storing one row per CDR3 protein. The sample holds about 260,000 distinct CDR3 sequences; 10% to 15% are singletons and the top ten take about 0.54%. The source material was CD4+ T cells sorted from PBMCs, sampled 45 days after the yellow fever booster vaccination. Source of these receptors: a man between 25 and 39 years old who received the YFV17D yellow fever vaccine.

Only a few counts were recorded for this clonotype. The J gene is TRBJ1-4, the V gene TRBV5-1; D is uncertain. CDR1 is SGHRS and CDR2 is YFSETQ in the germline V gene. V was shortened by 1 base and J by 8 bases, with 15 bases between the two germline ends. CDR3 length: 15 residues. This CDR3 reads CASSLFGNTGEKLFF. In DNA, the CDR3 is TGCGCCAGCAGCTTGTTCGGGAACACTGGGGAAAAACTGTTTTTT.

This clonotype was observed a few times. V and J are TRBV29-1 and TRBJ2-6; D call uncertain. There are 13 residues in the CDR3. The germline V gene encodes CDR1 SQVTM and CDR2 ANQGSEA. The V end was cut by 3 bases, the J end by 2 bases, with 5 bases between. The CDR3 DNA reads TGCAGCGTTGACAGCCCTGGGGCCAACGTCCTGACTTTC. As protein: CSVDSPGANVLTF.

This clonotype has more than one count but fewer than ten. The chain uses TRBV20-1 and TRBJ2-7; TRBD1 matches 8 bases. V shed 3 bases and J 6 bases; nucleotides not matched to a gene: 10. Germline V lookup: CDR1 DFQATT, CDR2 SNEGSKA (reference sequence). The CDR3 contains 14 residues. The CDR3 sequence: CSASSGQDDGEQYF. CDR3 nucleotides: TGCAGTGCTAGCTCGGGACAGGATGACGGCGAGCAGTACTTC.

This clonotype was observed a handful of times. The chain employs TRBV6-2 or TRBV6-3 and TRBJ2-5; the match to TRBD2 covers 14 bases. After removal of 7 bases from V and 5 bases from J, the junction contained 12 bases not matched to a gene. This CDR3 region has 17 residues. Germline CDR1 reads MNHEY; CDR2 reads SVGEGT. The CDR3 nucleotides read TGTGCCAGCACCAGGGGACTAGCGGGAGTCCTGAGTGAGACCCAGTACTTC. This sequence encodes CASTRGLAGVLSETQYF.

There are a few counts of this clonotype. The chain couples TRBV25-1 to TRBJ1-6, with D unresolved. Trimming took 7 bases from V and 7 from J, leaving 11 bases between them. The CDR3 extends over 13 amino acids. Germline loops: CDR1 MGHDK, CDR2 SYGVNS. In DNA, the CDR3 is TGTGCCAGCATTGGATGGGAAAATTCACCCCTCCACTTT. Translating it yields CASIGWENSPLHF.

This clonotype turned up a few times. The chain recombines TRBV28 with TRBJ2-3; D is uncertain. The CDR3 has 14 amino acids. V was cut by 6 bases and J by 2 bases, with 12 bases left in between. Per germline, CDR1 MDHEN and CDR2 SYDVKM. The CDR3 here is CASSLPSYTDTQYF. CDR3 in DNA: TGTGCCAGCAGCCTACCCTCATACACAGATACGCAGTATTTT. The full variable domain, its missing parts supplied by reference TRBV28 and TRBJ2-3, is DVKVTQSSRYLVKRTGEKVFLECVQDMDHENMFWYRQDPGLGLRLIYFSYDVKMKEKGDIPEGYSVSREKKERFSLILESASTNQTSMYLCASSLPSYTDTQYFGPGTRLTVL.

This clonotype was picked up many times. V and J are TRBV20-1 and TRBJ2-5, with D perhaps TRBD1 (6 bases). The V end was cut by 3 bases, the J end by 4 bases, with 12 bases between. CDR3 length equals 13 residues. Germline loops: CDR1 DFQATT, CDR2 SNEGSKA (reference sequence). The CDR3 here is CSARKTGPETQYF. CDR3 nucleotides: TGCAGTGCTAGGAAGACAGGCCCAGAGACCCAGTACTTC.

This clonotype was seen a handful of times. The V and J genes are TRBV20-1 and TRBJ2-3; 11 nucleotides align to TRBD2. The CDR3 is 16 amino acids. Germline V gene lookup returns CDR1 DFQATT and CDR2 SNEGSKA (reference sequence). The V gene end was trimmed by 5 bases and the J gene end by 6 bases; junction bases not matched to a gene: 13. The CDR3 spells CSAAPPSSGRYDTQYF. The CDR3 DNA reads as TGCAGTGCTGCCCCCCCGTCTAGCGGGAGGTACGATACGCAGTATTTT.